The next 17 T cell receptor beta chains were all read from a single sample in a study of cytomegalovirus exposure and HLA in healthy donors. PCR was performed using 60 Vbeta and 13 Jbeta primers. The assay was immunoSEQ multiplex PCR, and TCRdb's table has in-frame clones only and misses some. The sample shows about 150,000 clones, 8.9% of them seen only once. Sequences were obtained from PBMCs. Receptor source: a woman in her 40s in good health and CMV-seropositive.

This clone was detected only a few times. Here the CDR3 DNA reads TGTGCCAGTACCCAAAGGGGCGGGGGCGGTGATACGCAGTATTTT. It encodes CASTQRGGGGDTQYF. The chain is built from TRBV19 and TRBJ2-3; possible D gene TRBD2, 7 bases. Trimming took 7 bases from V and 6 from J, leaving 20 bases between them. Germline CDR1 is LNHDA and CDR2 is SQIVND (reference sequence). The CDR3 extends over 15 amino acids.

CDR3 sequence (DNA): TGTGCCAGTAGTATCCCAGCGGGCGCGTACGATACGCAGTATTTT. Its protein product is CASSIPAGAYDTQYF. The chain links TRBV19 to TRBJ2-3; possible D gene TRBD2, 6 bases. The CDR3 extends over 15 amino acids. The germline CDR1 and CDR2 sequences are LNHDA and SQIVND (reference sequence). V was shortened by 3 bases and J by 6 bases, with 16 bases between the two germline ends.

By sample share, this clone is medium-sized (0.01 to 0.1%). This chain connects TRBV5-6 to TRBJ1-1; the D gene is possibly TRBD1 (6 bases). Germline-derived CDR1 and CDR2 are SGHDT and YYEEEE. The CDR3 sequence is 16 residues long. The V end lost 0 bases, the J end lost 7 bases, and 19 bases lay between the germline ends. CDR3 residues: CASSLAGGAGLGEAFF. CDR3 sequence (DNA): TGTGCCAGCAGCTTGGCTGGGGGCGCCGGTCTTGGTGAAGCTTTCTTT.

The chain joins TRBV7-9 to TRBJ2-2; 8 bases line up with TRBD2. V lost 5 bases to trimming and J lost 6 bases; unmatched junction nucleotides: 11. The germline CDR1 and CDR2 sequences are SEHNR and FQNEAQ (reference sequence). The CDR3 is 16 amino acids. CDR3 loop: CASSLPGRGGAGELFF. As DNA, the CDR3 is TGTGCCAGCAGCCTCCCCGGGAGGGGAGGGGCCGGGGAGCTGTTTTTT.

The gene calls are TRBV6-5 and TRBJ2-2, with D maybe TRBD1 (6 bases). CDR3 length equals 15 residues. Per the germline V gene, CDR1 is MNHEY and CDR2 is SVGAGI. Trimming shortened V by 6 bases and J by 1 base, and 12 bases separated the two germline ends. The CDR3 coding sequence is TGTGCCAGCAGCACAGGGACCCTGAACACCGGGGAGCTGTTTTTT. Translating it yields CASSTGTLNTGELFF.

V and J are TRBV29-1 and TRBJ2-5; D may be TRBD1 (6 bases). Germline V gene data show CDR1 as SQVTM and CDR2 as ANQGSEA. The CDR3 totals 14 residues. Trimming shortened V by 4 bases and J by 5 bases, and 17 bases separated the two germline ends. The CDR3 region is CSVAGRGVAETQYF. CDR3 DNA: TGCAGCGTTGCTGGCAGGGGAGTGGCGGAGACCCAGTACTTC. The whole variable domain, remainder taken from reference TRBV29-1 and TRBJ2-5, is SAVISQKPSRDICQRGTSLTIQCQVDSQVTMMFWYRQQPGQSLTLIATANQGSEATYESGFVIDKFPISRPNLTFSTLTVSNMSPEDSSIYLCSVAGRGVAETQYFGPGTRLLVL.

The sample holds a few counts of this clone. V is TRBV4-1 and J is TRBJ1-1; 9 positions agree with TRBD1. Germline lookup yields CDR1 MGHRA and CDR2 YSYEKL. The CDR3 extends over 16 amino acids. The junction had 8 bases not matched to a gene; V was cut back by 5 bases and J by 1 base. The CDR3 DNA reads TGCGCCAGCAGCGCAGACAGGGGGTATGGGAACACTGAAGCTTTCTTT. Translation gives CASSADRGYGNTEAFF.

This clone was found a few times. The rearrangement joins TRBV7-8 to TRBJ1-2; D is perhaps TRBD1 (5 bases). CDR3 length equals 14 residues. V was trimmed by 5 bases and J by 3 bases, leaving 13 bases between them. Germline V gives CDR1 SGHVS, CDR2 FQNEAQ. The CDR3 protein is CASSPGPGDYGYTF. The CDR3 nucleotides read TGTGCCAGCAGCCCTGGACCGGGGGACTATGGCTACACCTTC.

The rearrangement links TRBV27 to TRBJ1-5, with D possibly being TRBD1 (5 bases). In germline, CDR1 is MNHEY, CDR2 SMNVEV (reference sequence). The CDR3 contains 16 residues. Trimming left V 0 bases short and J 2 bases short, with 11 bases between. The CDR3 reads CASSLSGGLGNQPQHF. The CDR3 DNA reads TGTGCCAGCAGTTTATCGGGGGGGTTGGGCAATCAGCCCCAGCATTTT.

The CDR3 loop reads CASSLAEIQETQYF. The CDR3 DNA reads as TGTGCCAGCAGCTTAGCGGAGATACAAGAGACCCAGTACTTC. The rearrangement links TRBV7-9 to TRBJ2-5; the D is unclear. The germline CDR1 and CDR2 sequences are SEHNR and FQNEAQ (reference sequence). Deletions cut 0 bases from V and 2 bases from J, with 7 bases between. This CDR3 has 14 amino acids.

This clone was found a few times. The chain carries TRBV11-3 and TRBJ1-2; D might be TRBD1 (6 bases). The CDR3 runs 18 residues. V was trimmed by 4 bases and J by 2 bases, leaving 23 bases between them. Germline V gene lookup returns CDR1 SGHNT and CDR2 YENEEA. The CDR3 bases are TGTGCCAGCAGCTCAGTTGGGGGAAATCAGGGGTGGAACTATGGCTACACCTTC. Its translation: CASSSVGGNQGWNYGYTF.

The chain uses TRBV5-1 and TRBJ2-5, with 9 bases identical to TRBD2. This CDR3 comprises 16 residues. Germline-derived CDR1 and CDR2 are SGHRS and YFSETQ. V dropped 4 bases and J dropped 5; count of bases not matched to a gene: 12. CDR3 loop: CASSLLGGGAEETQYF. In DNA, the CDR3 is TGCGCCAGCAGCCTCCTGGGCGGGGGGGCTGAGGAGACCCAGTACTTC.

This clone was detected a few times. The V and J genes are TRBV5-4 and TRBJ1-2, with 10 bases matching TRBD1. The CDR3 totals 14 residues. The V and J ends lost 4 bases and 8 bases, in that order; junction bases with no gene match: 8. The germline V gene has CDR1 SGHNT and CDR2 YYREEE (reference sequence). The CDR3 reads CASSLRDRGDGYTF. CDR3 in DNA: TGTGCCAGCAGCCTCCGGGACAGGGGCGACGGCTACACCTTC.

V gene TRBV4-1 combines with J gene TRBJ2-5; 9 bases match TRBD2. V dropped 4 bases and J dropped 5; count of bases not matched to a gene: 5. This CDR3 spans 14 amino acids. Germline CDR1 is MGHRA and CDR2 is YSYEKL. CDR3 region: CASSLAGVWETQYF. Written as DNA, the CDR3 is TGCGCCAGCAGCCTAGCGGGGGTGTGGGAGACCCAGTACTTC.

This clone has a handful of counts. The V and J genes are TRBV9 and TRBJ1-3; D not resolved. This CDR3 has 13 amino acids. V lost 3 bases to trimming and J lost 4 bases, with 8 bases between them. Germline CDR1 and CDR2: SGDLS and YYNGEE. In DNA form, the CDR3 reads TGTGCCAGCAGCGGTACTACGGGAAACACCATATATTTT. Its translation: CASSGTTGNTIYF.

This clone was picked up a small number of times. This chain joins TRBV6-6 and TRBJ2-5; 9 bases fit TRBD2. CDR3 size: 15 residues. The ends lost 5 bases at V and 7 bases at J; junction bases unmatched: 11. Germline lookup yields CDR1 MNHNY and CDR2 SVGAGI (reference sequence). The CDR3 nucleotides are TGTGCCAGCAGTCTAGGAGCGGGGGGCACGGGGACCCAGTACTTC. It translates to CASSLGAGGTGTQYF.

This rearrangement joins TRBV2 to TRBJ1-2; D ambiguous. The germline CDR1 and CDR2 sequences are SNHLY and FYNNEI. Trimming left V 7 bases short and J 3 bases short, with 9 bases between. There are 12 residues in the CDR3. The CDR3 protein is CASINSYYGYTF. The CDR3, as DNA: TGTGCCAGCATTAACAGCTACTATGGCTACACCTTC.